The 28 T cell receptor beta chains below were found in one sample sequenced in a study of identical twins. TCRdb recomputed calls from the 5' RACE reads with MiXCR, one row per CDR3 protein. The sample shows 500,000 to 550,000 distinct CDR3 sequences, around 20% of them seen only once. This sample also appeared in a second study, on T cells expressing NK-cell markers.

Sequenced input: CD4+ T cells sorted from blood. The receptors stem from a woman aged 18-35 years in good health.

This clonotype has just a few counts. The chain combines TRBV7-2 with TRBJ1-5, with unresolved D. The V end lost 5 bases, the J end lost 3 bases, and 5 bases lay between the germline ends. The CDR3 covers 12 residues. CDR1 SGHTA and CDR2 FQGNSA come from the germline V gene. The CDR3 DNA reads TGTGCCAGCAGCCGGTCCAATCAGCCCCAGCATTTT. It translates to CASSRSNQPQHF.

The chain has TRBV5-6 and TRBJ1-5; 7 positions agree with TRBD1. J was trimmed by 11 bases and V by 4 bases; bases with no gene match: 12. The CDR3 runs to 14 residues. Germline CDR1 is SGHDT and CDR2 is YYEEEE. CDR3 region: CASSVGQVMGTQHF. The CDR3 DNA reads TGTGCCAGCAGCGTTGGACAGGTCATGGGGACCCAGCATTTT.

This sequence joins TRBV11-1 and TRBJ1-1, with D possibly matching TRBD1 (5 bases). Germline V gene lookup returns CDR1 SGHAT and CDR2 FQDESV (reference sequence). The CDR3 has 18 residues. V was trimmed by 2 bases and J by 0 bases, leaving 19 bases between them. The DNA of the CDR3 is TGTGCCAGCAGCTTATTCCTGGTGTGGGGGACCATGAACACTGAAGCTTTCTTT. Translation: CASSLFLVWGTMNTEAFF.

This clonotype showed up just a few times. This chain connects TRBV20-1 to TRBJ2-1; 8 bases are shared with TRBD2. CDR3 length: 16 residues. CDR1 is DFQATT and CDR2 is SNEGSKA in the germline V gene (reference sequence). With 5 bases clipped from V and 0 bases from J, the junction kept 9 bases outside the gene matches. The DNA for the CDR3 is TGCAGTGCTCCGGGGGTAGCGGGGAGCTCCTACAATGAGCAGTTCTTC. Translated, it gives CSAPGVAGSSYNEQFF.

This sequence joins TRBV5-1 and TRBJ2-7; 9 bases are a match to TRBD1. The CDR3 totals 13 residues. CDR1 and CDR2 from the germline V gene are SGHRS and YFSETQ. Losses at the gene ends were 4 bases for V and 5 bases for J; bases not matched to a gene: 4. CDR3 in DNA: TGCGCCAGCAGCCCTCGGACAGGGGACGAGCAGTACTTC. Residues: CASSPRTGDEQYF.

The chain links TRBV18 to TRBJ2-1; no firm D call. CDR3 length: 17 residues. Germline-derived CDR1 and CDR2 are KGHSH and LQKENI. The germline V and J ends were trimmed by 6 bases and 0 bases, with 18 bases remaining between them. CDR3 sequence: CASSPQHLLSSYNEQFF. For the CDR3, the DNA is TGTGCCAGCTCGCCTCAACATCTCCTAAGCTCCTACAATGAGCAGTTCTTC.

This chain connects TRBV7-9 to TRBJ2-7, with D unresolved. V lost 3 bases and J 4 bases, leaving 10 bases between the germline ends. CDR1 is SEHNR, CDR2 FQNEAQ, per germline (reference sequence). The CDR3 loop spans 13 amino acids. This CDR3 reads CASSFSPPYEQYF. DNA of the CDR3: TGTGCCAGCAGCTTTTCACCACCGTACGAGCAGTACTTC.

V and J are TRBV29-1 and TRBJ1-1, with TRBD1 matching 7 bases. Germline CDR1 is SQVTM and CDR2 is ANQGSEA. The junction had 5 bases not matched to a gene; V was cut back by 1 base and J by 3 bases. The CDR3 extends over 14 amino acids. The CDR3 spells CSVEGRGRYTEAFF. The CDR3 DNA sequence: TGCAGCGTTGAAGGGAGGGGGCGGTACACTGAAGCTTTCTTT.

This chain links TRBV7-9 with TRBJ2-5, with 8 bases lining up with TRBD2. V gave up 4 bases and J gave up 5 bases; unmatched junction bases: 9. The CDR3 runs to 15 residues. Germline V gene sequence: CDR1 SEHNR, CDR2 FQNEAQ (reference sequence). CDR3 region: CASSSRRLARETQYF. In DNA, the CDR3 is TGTGCCAGCAGCTCTAGACGACTAGCGCGGGAGACCCAGTACTTC.

The V and J genes are TRBV20-1 and TRBJ2-1; D perhaps matches TRBD2 (5 bases). Germline CDR1 is DFQATT and CDR2 is SNEGSKA (reference sequence). There are 11 residues in the CDR3. Between the trimmed V and J ends, which lost 5 bases and 10 bases, there was a span of 12 bases. The CDR3 bases are TGCAGTGCTTCGGACTTTCCGGAGCAGTTCTTC. It is translated as CSASDFPEQFF.

The DNA for the CDR3 is TGCAGTGCTAAAATCATACCTGGACAGGGAGAGGGCTACACCTTC. Its protein product is CSAKIIPGQGEGYTF. The chain joins TRBV20-1 to TRBJ1-2, with 8 bases that match TRBD1. This CDR3 has 15 amino acids. Germline assignment: CDR1 DFQATT and CDR2 SNEGSKA (reference sequence). After removal of 4 bases from V and 8 bases from J, the junction contained 15 bases not matched to a gene.

J is TRBJ2-7 and V is TRBV12-3 or TRBV12-4; D is undetermined. V lost 2 bases to trimming and J lost 3 bases, with 11 bases between them. CDR3 length: 14 residues. CDR3 sequence: CASSLRRISYEQYF. The CDR3, as DNA: TGTGCCAGCAGTTTACGGCGGATAAGCTACGAGCAGTACTTC.

The rearrangement uses TRBV2 and TRBJ2-2, with TRBD1 matching over 8 bases. The CDR3 is 14 amino acids. Germline CDR1 SNHLY, CDR2 FYNNEI. The V and J ends lost 6 bases and 3 bases, in that order; junction bases with no gene match: 3. CDR3 region: CASRAGGHTGELFF. In DNA form, the CDR3 reads TGTGCCAGCAGGGCAGGGGGCCACACCGGGGAGCTGTTTTTT.

This clonotype was seen more than once but under ten times. V gene TRBV3-1 combines with J gene TRBJ2-7, with D possibly matching TRBD1 (5 bases). The germline V gene encodes CDR1 LGHDT and CDR2 YNNKEL (reference sequence). V was clipped by 2 bases and J by 2 bases, with 13 bases between them. CDR3 size: 15 residues. CDR3 nucleotides: TGTGCCAGCAGCCAACCCCAGGGTGGGGCCTACGAGCAGTACTTC. It yields the protein CASSQPQGGAYEQYF.

The sample holds many counts of this clonotype. The chain is built from TRBV3-1 and TRBJ2-1; 9 nucleotides match TRBD2. Germline loops: CDR1 LGHDT, CDR2 YNNKEL (reference sequence). With V trimmed by 1 base and J by 4 bases, 5 bases remained unmatched. This CDR3 contains 16 residues. CDR3 protein: CASSQGGGVGYNEQFF. The CDR3 DNA follows: TGTGCCAGCAGCCAAGGCGGGGGGGTAGGATACAATGAGCAGTTCTTC.

J is TRBJ2-7 and V is TRBV6-1, with D perhaps TRBD2 (6 bases). V lost 6 bases and J lost 0, with 15 bases in between. This CDR3 spans 15 amino acids. CDR1 and CDR2 (germline): MNHNS, SASEGT. CDR3 sequence reads: CASRRGDDSSYEQYF. The DNA of the CDR3 is TGTGCCAGCAGGCGGGGTGATGATAGCTCCTACGAGCAGTACTTC.

This chain joins TRBV3-1 and TRBJ2-3, with TRBD2 identical over 7 bases. The CDR3 length is 15 residues. Trimming took 0 bases from V and 2 from J; bases not matched to a gene: 2. The germline CDR1 and CDR2 sequences are LGHDT and YNNKEL (reference sequence). CDR3 nucleotide sequence: TGTGCCAGCAGCCAAGAGGCGGGGGACACAGATACGCAGTATTTT. Translation gives CASSQEAGDTDTQYF.

This clonotype was observed a handful of times. The V gene is TRBV6-5, the J gene TRBJ1-6; 8 nucleotides align to TRBD1. V shed 9 bases and J 6 bases; nucleotides not matched to a gene: 1. The germline V gene has CDR1 MNHEY and CDR2 SVGAGI. This CDR3 is 12 amino acids long. CDR3 bases: TGTGCCAGTGGACAGGGTAATTCACCCCTCCACTTT. This codes for CASGQGNSPLHF.

On this clonotype itself: A much larger clone is a single base away; this may be a read error. The rearrangement uses TRBV4-2 and TRBJ2-6; maybe TRBD1 (6 bases). The CDR3 has 15 amino acids. CDR1 LGHNA and CDR2 YNFKEQ come from the germline V gene. V shed 2 bases and J shed 2 bases, with 7 bases lying between them. CDR3 sequence (DNA): TGTGCCAGCAGCCAAACAGGGACTGGGGCCAACGTCCTGACTTTC. It translates to CASSQTGTGANVLTF.

In its sample, this clonotype was seen a few times. The rearrangement uses TRBV7-9 and TRBJ1-6, with D tentatively TRBD1 (5 bases). V was trimmed by 6 bases and J by 10 bases, leaving 16 bases between them. CDR1 is SEHNR, CDR2 FQNEAQ, per germline (reference sequence). This CDR3 has 14 residues. CDR3 loop: CASSDGGRESPLHF. As DNA, the CDR3 is TGTGCCAGCAGTGACGGTGGCAGGGAGTCACCCCTCCACTTT.

The chain combines TRBV10-3 with TRBJ2-2; no reliable D call. Per the germline V gene, CDR1 is ENHRY and CDR2 is SYGVKD. This CDR3 has 11 amino acids. Trimming removed 6 bases at V and 5 bases at J, with 4 bases between. CDR3 sequence: CAISQTGELFF. CDR3 coding DNA: TGTGCCATCAGCCAAACCGGGGAGCTGTTTTTT.

This clonotype was seen more than once but under ten times. The rearrangement links TRBV4-3 to TRBJ2-3; TRBD2 matches 7 bases. This CDR3 is 16 amino acids long. From germline, CDR1 is LGHNA and CDR2 YSLEER. V shed 0 bases and J 6 bases; nucleotides not matched to a gene: 9. CDR3 sequence: CASSQDTTSPMDTQYF. In DNA, the CDR3 is TGCGCCAGCAGCCAAGATACGACTAGCCCTATGGATACGCAGTATTTT.

This clonotype has more than one count but fewer than ten. The chain is built from TRBV2 and TRBJ2-1, with TRBD2 as a possible D gene (6 bases). The CDR3 loop spans 16 amino acids. Germline lookup yields CDR1 SNHLY and CDR2 FYNNEI. Deletions cut 1 base from V and 2 bases from J, with 12 bases between. CDR3 coding DNA: TGTGCCAGCAGTGAAGTACGACTAGTCACCTACAATGAGCAGTTCTTC. Translation: CASSEVRLVTYNEQFF.

This clonotype was seen many times. V usage is TRBV5-1 and J usage is TRBJ1-1, with no clear D. This CDR3 is built from 16 residues. V was trimmed by 0 bases and J by 1 base, leaving 13 bases between them. Germline V gene sequence: CDR1 SGHRS, CDR2 YFSETQ. CDR3 loop: CASSLGPLGGNTEAFF. CDR3 nucleotides: TGCGCCAGCAGCTTGGGGCCGCTCGGAGGGAACACTGAAGCTTTCTTT.

This clonotype was detected a few times. The CDR3 loop reads CATSRGLAGAHEQYF. CDR3 DNA: TGTGCCACCAGCAGGGGACTAGCGGGAGCCCACGAGCAGTACTTC. V and J are TRBV15 and TRBJ2-7; 14 positions agree with TRBD2. V lost 3 bases and J lost 5; bases outside the gene matches: 3. The CDR3 is 15 amino acids. Germline values: CDR1 LNHNV, CDR2 YYDKDF (reference sequence). Full variable domain (missing parts from reference TRBV15 and TRBJ2-7): DAMVIQNPRYQVTQFGKPVTLSCSQTLNHNVMYWYQQKSSQAPKLLFHYYDKDFNNEADTPDNFQSRRPNTSFCFLDIRSPGLGDTAMYLCATSRGLAGAHEQYFGPGTRLTVT.

This clonotype was counted only a few times. V usage is TRBV12-3 or TRBV12-4 and J usage is TRBJ2-3; 7 nucleotides align to TRBD1. The CDR3 totals 14 residues. After removal of 4 bases from V and 6 bases from J, the junction contained 7 bases not matched to a gene. The chain's CDR3 is CASSSTGPRDTQYF. CDR3 bases: TGTGCCAGCAGTTCGACAGGGCCACGGGATACGCAGTATTTT.

A few counts support this clonotype. This chain connects TRBV9 to TRBJ1-2; weak D call: TRBD1 (5 bases). Germline values: CDR1 SGDLS, CDR2 YYNGEE. V dropped 2 bases and J dropped 0 bases, with 17 bases sitting between them. This CDR3 is 17 amino acids long. Here the CDR3 DNA reads TGTGCCAGCAGCGTCCGAGGGGCCGGCAAAGCTAACTATGGCTACACCTTC. It translates to CASSVRGAGKANYGYTF.

The chain combines TRBV6-1 with TRBJ2-5; TRBD1 might be the D (6 bases). V lost 7 bases and J lost 7, with 19 bases in between. The CDR3 runs 14 residues. Germline V gene sequence: CDR1 MNHNS, CDR2 SASEGT. The DNA of the CDR3 is TGTGCCAGCATGGGGGCGAGTTATTCGGGGACCCAGTACTTC. As protein: CASMGASYSGTQYF.